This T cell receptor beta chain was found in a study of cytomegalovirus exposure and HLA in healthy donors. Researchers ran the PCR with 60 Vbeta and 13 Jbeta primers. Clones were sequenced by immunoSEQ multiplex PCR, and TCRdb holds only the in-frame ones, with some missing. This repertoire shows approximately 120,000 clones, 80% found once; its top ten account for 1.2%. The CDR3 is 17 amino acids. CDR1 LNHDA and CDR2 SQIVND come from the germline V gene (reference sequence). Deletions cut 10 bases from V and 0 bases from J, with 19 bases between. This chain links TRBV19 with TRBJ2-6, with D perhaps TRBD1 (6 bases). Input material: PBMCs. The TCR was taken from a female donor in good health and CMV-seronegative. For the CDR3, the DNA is TGTGCCACCAGGGGCTGGGGTGTAATCTCTGGGGCCAACGTCCTGACTTTC. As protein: CATRGWGVISGANVLTF.